The 5 T cell receptor beta chains given below trace back to one sample, sequenced in a study of T cells in Graves' hyperthyroidism and ophthalmopathy. What was amplified from RNA transcripts were TCR beta CDR3 regions. HTBI primers drove first-round RT-PCR of the TCR CDR3. TCRdb redid the calling of the multiplex PCR reads with MiXCR, one entry per CDR3 protein. The repertoire holds about 360,000 distinct CDR3 sequences, with over 10% as singletons. Sequenced material: blood. The origin of the receptors is a woman aged 18 to 35 with Graves' hyperthyroidism.

This clonotype has a handful of counts. A much larger clone lies one base from this, so it may be a read error. The chain combines TRBV12-3 or TRBV12-4 with TRBJ2-1; possible D gene TRBD2, 5 bases. V gave up 4 bases and J gave up 9 bases, with 22 bases separating them. The CDR3 spans 16 residues. DNA of the CDR3: TGTGCCAGCAGTTCAAAGAGAACTAGTTTGAGGGCTGAGCAGTTCTTC. Its protein product is CASSSKRTSLRAEQFF.

This clonotype has a count of ten or more. This sequence joins TRBV7-2 and TRBJ2-5; no firm D call. The germline V gene encodes CDR1 SGHTA and CDR2 FQGNSA. The CDR3 is made up of 12 amino acids. Trimming left V 1 base short and J 5 bases short, with 5 bases between. The CDR3 nucleotides are TGTGCCAGCAGCTTAGACAGCGAGACCCAGTACTTC. Translating it yields CASSLDSETQYF.

This clonotype has just a few counts. The V call is TRBV10-3, the J call TRBJ2-3; D gene unclear. The CDR3 is 14 residues long. The V end was cut by 0 bases, the J end by 2 bases, with 6 bases between. Germline assignment: CDR1 ENHRY and CDR2 SYGVKD. The DNA of the CDR3 is TGTGCCATCAGTGAGTCGTCGAACACAGATACGCAGTATTTT. Its protein product is CAISESSNTDTQYF.

The J gene is TRBJ1-6, the V gene TRBV7-9; D not resolved. This CDR3 comprises 14 residues. Germline V gene sequence: CDR1 SEHNR, CDR2 FQNEAQ (reference sequence). The ends were cut back, 3 bases at V and 2 bases at J, with 5 bases in the middle. CDR3 nucleotide sequence: TGTGCCAGCAGCTTGGGGACCTATAATTCACCCCTCCACTTT. It specifies CASSLGTYNSPLHF. Supplemented by reference TRBV7-9 and TRBJ1-6, the full variable domain reads DTGVSQNPRHKITKRGQNVTFRCDPISEHNRLYWYRQTLGQGPEFLTYFQNEAQLEKSRLLSDRFSAERPKGSFSTLEIQRTEQGDSAMYLCASSLGTYNSPLHFGNGTRLTVT.

The chain joins TRBV6-2 or TRBV6-3 to TRBJ2-3; D uncertain. The germline V and J ends were trimmed by 2 bases and 1 base, with 7 bases remaining between them. The CDR3 consists of 14 residues. In germline, CDR1 is MNHEY, CDR2 SVGEGT. Written as DNA, the CDR3 is TGTGCCAGCAGTTACGGCTTAGGCACAGATACGCAGTATTTT. Protein sequence: CASSYGLGTDTQYF.